The present TCR beta chain was sequenced within a study of T cell repertoires in ileal Crohn's disease. Using immunoSEQ multiplex PCR, the repertoire was profiled, and TCRdb retains in-frame clones only, with some absent. Of about 7,900 clones listed, around three quarters are singletons. Per germline, CDR1 GTSNPN and CDR2 SVGIG (reference sequence). V was shortened by 1 base and J by 6 bases, with 13 bases between the two germline ends. The CDR3 is 14 amino acids. The TCR originated in an adult with Crohn's disease. The rearrangement links TRBV30 to TRBJ1-5; possible D gene TRBD1, 5 bases. Source material: ileal tissue. CDR3 sequence: CAWSGWGDGQPQHF. Written as DNA, the CDR3 is TGTGCCTGGAGTGGGTGGGGGGATGGTCAGCCCCAGCATTTT.